The clone carrying this T cell receptor beta chain was detected a few times. This record belongs to a study of blood T cell repertoires in COVID-19. Study in general: In each case, the material was cDNA or gDNA derived from T cells, B-cell-depleted T cells, or PBMCs.

The V gene's germline CDR1 is SNHLY and CDR2 FYNNEI. Trimming took 4 bases from V and 4 from J, leaving 13 bases between them. This CDR3 spans 14 amino acids. Authors' analysis steps: From reference gene primer amplification, estimates of nucleated cell counts were derived. Repertoires were generated with immunoSEQ multiplex PCR, while TCRdb's copy carries only in-frame clones and drops some. D and trimming were read from the DNA, whereas the V and J calls and clone size are those reported in that table. The repertoire holds approximately 300,000 clones, with around 80% as singletons. The V call is TRBV2, the J call TRBJ1-2; tentatively, D is TRBD1 (5 bases). This clonotype was obtained from a woman aged 45 to 65 with acute or convalescent COVID-19. The specimen sequenced was peripheral blood. CDR3 protein: CASSGQGLLYGYTF. The CDR3 region has the DNA TGTGCCAGCAGTGGTCAGGGTTTACTCTATGGCTACACCTTC.